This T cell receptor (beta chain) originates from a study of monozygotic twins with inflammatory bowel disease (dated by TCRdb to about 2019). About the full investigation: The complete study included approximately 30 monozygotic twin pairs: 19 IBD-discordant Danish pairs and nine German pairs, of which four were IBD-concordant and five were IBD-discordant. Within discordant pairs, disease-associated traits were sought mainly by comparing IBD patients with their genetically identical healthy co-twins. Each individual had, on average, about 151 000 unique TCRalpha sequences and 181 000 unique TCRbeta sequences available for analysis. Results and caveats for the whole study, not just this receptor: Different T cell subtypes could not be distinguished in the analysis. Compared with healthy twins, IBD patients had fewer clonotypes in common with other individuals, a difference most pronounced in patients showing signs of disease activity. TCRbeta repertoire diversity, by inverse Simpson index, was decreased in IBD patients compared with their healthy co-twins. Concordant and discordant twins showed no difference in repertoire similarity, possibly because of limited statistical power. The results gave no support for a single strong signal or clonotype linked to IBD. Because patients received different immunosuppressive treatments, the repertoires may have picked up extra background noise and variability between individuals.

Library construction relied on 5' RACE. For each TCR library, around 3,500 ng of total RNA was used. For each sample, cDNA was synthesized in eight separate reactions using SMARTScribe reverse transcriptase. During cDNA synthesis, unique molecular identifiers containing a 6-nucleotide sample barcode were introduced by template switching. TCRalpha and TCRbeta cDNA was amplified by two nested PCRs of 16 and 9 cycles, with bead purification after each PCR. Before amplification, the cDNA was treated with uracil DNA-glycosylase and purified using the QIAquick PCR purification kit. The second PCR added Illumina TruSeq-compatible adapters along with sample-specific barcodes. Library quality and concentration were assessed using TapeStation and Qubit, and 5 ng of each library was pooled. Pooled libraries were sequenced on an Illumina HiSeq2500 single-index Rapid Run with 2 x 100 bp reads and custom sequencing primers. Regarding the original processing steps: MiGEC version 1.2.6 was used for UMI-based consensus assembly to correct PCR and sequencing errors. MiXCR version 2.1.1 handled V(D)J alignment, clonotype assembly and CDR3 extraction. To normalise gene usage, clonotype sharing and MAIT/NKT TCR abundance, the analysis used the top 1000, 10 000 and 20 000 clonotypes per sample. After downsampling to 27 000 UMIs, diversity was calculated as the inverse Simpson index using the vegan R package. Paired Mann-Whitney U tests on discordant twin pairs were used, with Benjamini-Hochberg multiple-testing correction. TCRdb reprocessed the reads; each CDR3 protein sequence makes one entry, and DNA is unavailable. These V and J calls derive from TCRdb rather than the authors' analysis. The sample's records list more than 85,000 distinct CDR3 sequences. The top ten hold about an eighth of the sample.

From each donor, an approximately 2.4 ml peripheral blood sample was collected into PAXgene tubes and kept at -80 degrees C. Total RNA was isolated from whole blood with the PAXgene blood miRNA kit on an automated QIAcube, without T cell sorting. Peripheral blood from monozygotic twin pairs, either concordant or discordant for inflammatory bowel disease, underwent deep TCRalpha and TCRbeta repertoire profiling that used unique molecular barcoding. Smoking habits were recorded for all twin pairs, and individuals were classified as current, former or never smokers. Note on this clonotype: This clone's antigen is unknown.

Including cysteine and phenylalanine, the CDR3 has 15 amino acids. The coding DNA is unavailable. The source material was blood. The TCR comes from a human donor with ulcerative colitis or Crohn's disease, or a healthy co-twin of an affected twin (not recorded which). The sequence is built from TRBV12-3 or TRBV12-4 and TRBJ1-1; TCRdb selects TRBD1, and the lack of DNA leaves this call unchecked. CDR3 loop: CASSFYGTGNTEAFF.